The 6 T cell receptor beta chains reported below all come from one sample, sequenced in a study of OX40 agonist ivuxolimab in advanced cancers. The data were produced by immunoSEQ multiplex PCR, yet TCRdb's version contains in-frame clones alone and is incomplete. The sample lists 150,000 to 180,000 clones, 94% occurring once. The material was CD4+ or CD8+ T cells sorted from blood, obtained in a trial of the OX40 agonist ivuxolimab. Source of these receptors: an adult with an advanced solid tumor such as melanoma, head and neck, liver or kidney cancer.

The table lists this clone with a count of one. J is TRBJ1-4 and V is TRBV5-4; weak D call: TRBD1 (6 bases). Germline loops: CDR1 SGHNT, CDR2 YYREEE (reference sequence). V was shortened by 3 bases and J by 7 bases, with 13 bases between the two germline ends. The CDR3 consists of 14 residues. The CDR3: CASSSTGGGEKLFF. The CDR3 DNA is TGTGCCAGCAGCTCTACGGGGGGCGGTGAAAAACTGTTTTTT.

The V gene is TRBV5-8, the J gene TRBJ2-1; 8 nucleotides line up with TRBD1. The CDR3 is made up of 13 amino acids. In germline, CDR1 is SGHTS, CDR2 YDEGEE. J was trimmed by 10 bases and V by 6 bases; bases with no gene match: 9. DNA for the CDR3: TGTGCCAGCACTAAAGGACAGGGATGGGAGCAGTTCTTC. Translating it yields CASTKGQGWEQFF.

This rearrangement joins TRBV27 to TRBJ2-5, with D tentatively TRBD1 (6 bases). The V gene lost 8 bases and the J gene lost 2 bases, with 15 bases spanning the gap. Germline V gene data show CDR1 as MNHEY and CDR2 as SMNVEV (reference sequence). The CDR3 sequence is 14 residues long. CDR3 sequence: CASGKGVPQETQYF. The DNA for the CDR3 is TGTGCCAGCGGAAAGGGGGTACCACAAGAGACCCAGTACTTC.

The rearrangement uses TRBV4-2 and TRBJ2-3, with D possibly matching TRBD2 (6 bases). This CDR3 has 14 amino acids. Trimming took off 1 base at V and 7 bases at J, with 12 bases between the two ends. Germline V gives CDR1 LGHNA, CDR2 YNFKEQ. Here the CDR3 DNA reads TGTGCCAGCAGCCAAGGGGGCGGGATAAATACGCAGTATTTT. It codes for CASSQGGGINTQYF.

This chain links TRBV30 with TRBJ1-2; tentatively, D is TRBD1 (5 bases). V dropped 5 bases and J dropped 0 bases, with 7 bases sitting between them. The germline CDR1 and CDR2 sequences are GTSNPN and SVGIG (reference sequence). CDR3 size: 12 residues. CDR3 loop: CAWWDPNYGYTF. CDR3 sequence (DNA): TGTGCCTGGTGGGACCCTAACTATGGCTACACCTTC.

The rearrangement links TRBV25-1 to TRBJ1-4; D might be TRBD1 (5 bases). Germline CDR1 MGHDK, CDR2 SYGVNS. The CDR3 contains 15 residues. Trimming removed 7 bases at V and 3 bases at J, with 15 bases between. This CDR3 reads CASTQKGPANEKLFF. The CDR3 DNA reads TGTGCCAGCACTCAGAAGGGGCCGGCTAATGAAAAACTGTTTTTT. Together with reference TRBV25-1 and TRBJ1-4, the CDR3 gives the full variable domain: EADIYQTPRYLVIGTGKKITLECSQTMGHDKMYWYQQDPGMELHLIHYSYGVNSTEKGDLSSESTVSRIRTEHFPLTLESARPSHTSQYLCASTQKGPANEKLFFGSGTQLSVL.